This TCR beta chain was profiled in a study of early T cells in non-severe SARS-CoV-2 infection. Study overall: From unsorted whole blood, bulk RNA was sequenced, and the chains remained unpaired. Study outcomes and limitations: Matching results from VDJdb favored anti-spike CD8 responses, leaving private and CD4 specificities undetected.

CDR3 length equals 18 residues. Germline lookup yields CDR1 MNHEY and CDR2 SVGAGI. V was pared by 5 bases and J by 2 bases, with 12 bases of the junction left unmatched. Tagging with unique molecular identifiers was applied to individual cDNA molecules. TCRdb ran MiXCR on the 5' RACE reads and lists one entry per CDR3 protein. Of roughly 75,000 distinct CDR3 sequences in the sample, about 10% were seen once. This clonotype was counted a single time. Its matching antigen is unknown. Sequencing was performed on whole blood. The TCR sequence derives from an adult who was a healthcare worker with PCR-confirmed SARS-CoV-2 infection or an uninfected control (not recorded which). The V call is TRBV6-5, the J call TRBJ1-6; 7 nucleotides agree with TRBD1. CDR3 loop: CASSVEGQATAYNSPLHF. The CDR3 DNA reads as TGTGCCAGCAGTGTTGAAGGACAGGCCACCGCCTATAATTCACCCCTCCACTTT.